The clone carrying this T cell receptor (beta chain) was counted only a few times. As yet, its antigen is unknown. The data are from a study of T cell repertoires in cytomegalovirus infection. Broader study findings: The cumulative frequency of public TCR beta families identified carriers of CMV plus the relevant HLA.

Germline V gives CDR1 SQVTM, CDR2 ANQGSEA. The CDR3 contains 14 residues. Trimming cost V 6 bases and J 2 bases; bases outside gene matches: 8. TCRdb itself ran the reads through MiXCR, one entry per CDR3 protein. Here the sample spans a few hundred thousand distinct CDR3 sequences, 12% to 15% being singletons. This chain joins TRBV29-1 and TRBJ2-3; TRBD1 agrees at 7 bases. This sequence was found in a human donor in good health (CMV status not recorded). Some clones in this sample may be carry-over from other donors' samples. Sequencing was performed on PBMCs. The CDR3 spells CSVEGAHYTDTQYF. The DNA of the CDR3 is TGCAGCGTAGAGGGGGCCCACTACACAGATACGCAGTATTTT.